What follows are 8 T cell receptor beta chains derived from one specimen sequenced in a study of cytomegalovirus exposure and HLA in healthy donors. The assay was immunoSEQ multiplex PCR, and TCRdb's table has in-frame clones only and misses some. The sample has approximately 270,000 clones, more than 75% seen once; the top ten hold about 12%. Sequencing input: PBMCs. The receptors originated from a man between 18 and 35 years old in good health and CMV-seropositive.

The CDR3 reads CASSHWELKRNEQFF. The CDR3 DNA sequence: TGTGCCAGCAGCCATTGGGAGCTGAAACGCAATGAGCAGTTCTTC. The rearrangement joins TRBV7-9 to TRBJ2-1; a weak D match, TRBD2 (5 bases). The CDR3 consists of 15 residues. CDR1 SEHNR and CDR2 FQNEAQ come from the germline V gene (reference sequence). Trimming cost V 5 bases and J 6 bases, with 17 bases left between them.

This clone appeared a single time. The rearrangement uses TRBV9 and TRBJ2-2; TRBD1 agrees at 7 bases. Germline CDR1 is SGDLS and CDR2 is YYNGEE. This CDR3 spans 14 amino acids. V lost 1 base, J lost 7 bases, and 4 bases stayed unmatched. CDR3 nucleotide sequence: TGTGCCAGCAGCGTATCGACAGGGTTCGGGGAGCTGTTTTTT. Protein product: CASSVSTGFGELFF. The complete variable domain, with remaining parts taken from reference TRBV9 and TRBJ2-2, reads DSGVTQTPKHLITATGQRVTLRCSPRSGDLSVYWYQQSLDQGLQFLIQYYNGEERAKGNILERFSAQQFPDLHSELNLSSLELGDSALYFCASSVSTGFGELFFGEGSRLTVL.

This clone was counted only a few times. This rearrangement joins TRBV19 to TRBJ1-5; 10 nucleotides line up with TRBD1. The CDR3 contains 18 residues. J gave up 5 bases and V 0 bases, and 10 bases lay outside the gene matches. Germline V gene sequence: CDR1 LNHDA, CDR2 SQIVND (reference sequence). The CDR3 nucleotides read TGTGCCAGTAGTATAGATTGGACAGGGGGAGGTTTGGATCAGCCCCAGCATTTT. Its protein is CASSIDWTGGGLDQPQHF.

The V and J genes are TRBV29-1 and TRBJ1-1; weak D call: TRBD1 (5 bases). Trimming shortened V by 7 bases and J by 7 bases, and 16 bases separated the two germline ends. CDR3 size: 12 residues. Germline V gene data show CDR1 as SQVTM and CDR2 as ANQGSEA. The CDR3 protein is CSGADSHREAFF. CDR3 in DNA: TGCAGCGGGGCCGACAGTCACCGTGAAGCTTTCTTT.

The V call is TRBV6-5, the J call TRBJ1-3, with D perhaps TRBD1 (5 bases). V was cut by 0 bases and J by 3 bases, with 6 bases left in between. CDR1 and CDR2 from the germline V gene are MNHEY and SVGAGI. CDR3 length: 14 residues. CDR3 nucleotide sequence: TGTGCCAGCAGTTACTCAGGGGTTGGAAACACCATATATTTT. Translating gives CASSYSGVGNTIYF.

The chain recombines TRBV28 with TRBJ2-7, with D possibly matching TRBD1 (5 bases). Germline values: CDR1 MDHEN, CDR2 SYDVKM. The CDR3 totals 14 residues. Deletions cut 5 bases from V and 1 base from J, with 12 bases between. This CDR3 reads CASSRRTNSYEQYF. The CDR3 region has the DNA TGTGCCAGCAGTCGAAGGACAAATTCCTACGAGCAGTACTTC.

V and J are TRBV27 and TRBJ1-5; TRBD1 aligns across 10 bases. CDR3 length equals 15 residues. CDR1 and CDR2 (germline): MNHEY, SMNVEV (reference sequence). V lost 4 bases and J lost 2; bases outside the gene matches: 2. CDR3 region: CASSSGTGGNQPQHF. The CDR3 coding sequence is TGTGCCAGCAGTTCCGGGACAGGGGGCAATCAGCCCCAGCATTTT.

This chain joins TRBV27 and TRBJ2-2; no clear D gene. V was trimmed by 2 bases and J by 8 bases, leaving 3 bases between them. This CDR3 comprises 11 residues. Germline lookup yields CDR1 MNHEY and CDR2 SMNVEV (reference sequence). As DNA, the CDR3 is TGTGCCAGCAGTTTAGCGGGGGAGCTGTTTTTT. Translated: CASSLAGELFF.